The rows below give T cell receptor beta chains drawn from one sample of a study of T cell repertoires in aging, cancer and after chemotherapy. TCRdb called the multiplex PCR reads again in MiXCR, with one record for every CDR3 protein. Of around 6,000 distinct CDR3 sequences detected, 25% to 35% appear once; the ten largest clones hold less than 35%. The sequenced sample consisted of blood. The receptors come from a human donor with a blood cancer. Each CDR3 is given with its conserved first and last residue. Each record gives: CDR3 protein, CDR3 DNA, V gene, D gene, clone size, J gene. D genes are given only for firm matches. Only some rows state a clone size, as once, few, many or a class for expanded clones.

CASSLAGGLKTQYF | TGTGCCAGCAGCTTAGCGGGGGGCCTTAAGACCCAGTACTTC | TRBV7-2 | NA | NA | TRBJ2-5
CASSPAAYGQYF | TGTGCCAGCAGCCCTGCAGCGTACGGGCAGTACTTC | TRBV5-5 | NA | medium-sized | TRBJ2-7
CASRPGVAGEQYF | TGTGCCAGCAGACCCGGTGTGGCTGGCGAGCAGTACTTC | TRBV27 | NA | medium-sized | TRBJ2-7
CASRPLAGLSSYNEQFF | TGTGCCAGCAGACCTCTAGCGGGACTCAGCTCCTACAATGAGCAGTTCTTC | TRBV6-4 | TRBD2 | NA | TRBJ2-1
CASSSLAGGPADEQFF | TGTGCCAGCAGCTCACTAGCGGGGGGGCCGGCGGATGAGCAGTTCTTC | TRBV30 | TRBD2 | NA | TRBJ2-1
CAWSVPVGTVNTEAFF | TGTGCCTGGAGTGTACCAGTAGGGACGGTGAACACTGAAGCTTTCTTT | TRBV30 | NA | NA | TRBJ1-1
CASSPQTEYYGYTF | TGTGCCAGCAGCCCCCAGACAGAGTACTATGGCTACACCTTC | TRBV7-2 | NA | NA | TRBJ1-2
CASSPGKETQYF | TGTGCCAGCAGTCCCGGGAAAGAGACCCAGTACTTC | TRBV6-2/TRBV6-3 | NA | few | TRBJ2-5
CAWSFTSYEQYF | TGTGCCTGGAGTTTCACCTCCTACGAGCAGTACTTC | TRBV30 | NA | NA | TRBJ2-7
CAARTGGQETQYF | TGTGCCGCCCGGACAGGGGGCCAAGAGACCCAGTACTTC | TRBV10-3 | TRBD1 | few | TRBJ2-5
CASRRTGGSGNTIYF | TGTGCCAGCAGGCGGACAGGGGGCTCTGGAAACACCATATATTTT | TRBV12-3/TRBV12-4 | TRBD1 | NA | TRBJ1-3
CATSRGGGGEAFF | TGTGCCACCAGCAGAGGAGGGGGCGGTGAAGCTTTCTTT | TRBV15 | TRBD1 | NA | TRBJ1-1
CASSYEGLAGGDTDTQYF | TGTGCCAGCAGTTACGAAGGGCTAGCGGGGGGCGATACAGATACGCAGTATTTT | TRBV6-5 | TRBD2 | medium-sized | TRBJ2-3
CASSFRTESSYNEQFF | TGTGCCAGCAGCTTTAGGACGGAGAGCTCCTACAATGAGCAGTTCTTC | TRBV13 | NA | few | TRBJ2-1
CASTTWDTMHRGEAFF | TGTGCCAGTACTACTTGGGACACCATGCACAGGGGTGAAGCTTTCTTT | TRBV19 | TRBD1 | few | TRBJ1-1
CASSSGVAGDTDTQYF | TGTGCCAGCAGCTCCGGTGTTGCGGGAGACACAGATACGCAGTATTTT | TRBV12-3/TRBV12-4 | TRBD2 | few | TRBJ2-3
CASRDRTYEQYF | TGTGCCAGCAGGGACAGGACCTACGAGCAGTACTTC | TRBV28 | TRBD1 | NA | TRBJ2-7
CAWRLSTAGLLLSPLHF | TGTGCCTGGAGACTCTCGACAGCCGGTTTACTGCTTTCACCCCTCCACTTT | TRBV30 | NA | NA | TRBJ1-6
CASSLNPFAGVGNEKLFF | TGTGCCAGCAGCCTGAACCCATTTGCTGGGGTGGGGAATGAAAAACTGTTTTTT | TRBV5-4 | NA | NA | TRBJ1-4
CATSRRRGSSYNEQFF | TGTGCCACCAGCAGACGGCGGGGAAGCTCCTACAATGAGCAGTTCTTC | TRBV15 | NA | NA | TRBJ2-1
CASSFTWGDINSYNEQFF | TGTGCCAGCAGCTTCACGTGGGGGGACATCAACTCCTACAATGAGCAGTTCTTC | TRBV11-3 | NA | medium-sized | TRBJ2-1
CASSLGQGHDEAFF | TGTGCCAGCAGCTTAGGACAGGGTCATGATGAAGCTTTCTTT | TRBV11-3 | TRBD1 | medium-sized | TRBJ1-1
CASSGQGQETQYF | TGTGCCAGCTCGGGACAGGGACAAGAGACCCAGTACTTC | TRBV18 | TRBD1 | NA | TRBJ2-5
CASSLAGTDTQYF | TGTGCCAGCAGCTTAGCGGGTACAGATACGCAGTATTTT | TRBV11-3 | NA | medium-sized | TRBJ2-3
CASSIGQARGYTF | TGTGCCAGTAGTATCGGTCAGGCAAGGGGCTACACCTTC | TRBV19 | NA | NA | TRBJ1-2
CASSFNSNSPLHF | TGTGCCAGCAGTTTCAACAGCAATTCACCCCTCCACTTT | TRBV27 | NA | medium-sized | TRBJ1-6